Listed below are T cell receptor beta chains from one sample, sequenced in a study of neurological immune-mediated disorders. TCRdb processed the 5' RACE reads anew with MiXCR; each CDR3 protein has one entry. The data show fewer than 50,000 distinct CDR3 sequences, with about 14% seen just once and over 9.5% held by the top ten. Source material: PBMCs. These receptors were obtained from a man aged 25-45 years in good health. Each CDR3 is given with its conserved first and last residue. The order of the fields is J gene, D gene, clone size, V gene, CDR3 DNA, CDR3 protein. A D gene is named only where the DNA matches it firmly. A row's size may be missing; if present it is once, few, many or a size class.

TRBJ1-6,-,-,TRBV7-2,TGTGCCAGCAGCTCTATGGAGGGGTTGTGGGGCTCCTATAATTCACCTCTCAACTTT,CASSSMEGLWGSYNSPLNF
TRBJ2-3,-,few,TRBV15,TGTGCCAGCAGGGCGCTCGGGGGCTCGACAGATACACAGTATTTT,CASRALGGSTDTQYF
TRBJ2-2,-,many,TRBV5-1,TGCGCCAGCACGACCGGGACTTTCAACACCGGGGAGCTGTTTTTT,CASTTGTFNTGELFF
TRBJ2-6,-,many,TRBV6-1,TGTGCCAGCATGGTGGCCCGCGGCTCTGGGGCCAACGTCCTGACTTTC,CASMVARGSGANVLTF
TRBJ2-1,-,many,TRBV3-1,TGTGCCAGCAGCCAACGGCCAAGCTGGTCGTACAATGAGCAGTTCTTC,CASSQRPSWSYNEQFF
TRBJ2-1,-,many,TRBV28,TGTGCCAGCATACGCGGGACGTCGTACAATGAGCAGTTCTTC,CASIRGTSYNEQFF
TRBJ2-3,TRBD1,medium-sized,TRBV5-1,TGCGCCAGCACTATGACAGGGGGCAGAACAGATACGCAGTATTTT,CASTMTGGRTDTQYF
TRBJ1-1,TRBD1,many,TRBV20-1,TGCAGTGCTAGAGATCTTGGACAGGGCCACACTGAAGCTTTCTTT,CSARDLGQGHTEAFF
TRBJ2-7,-,many,TRBV7-6,TGTGCCAGCAGCCTCCACGAGACGGCTTACGAGCAGTACTTC,CASSLHETAYEQYF
TRBJ2-5,-,-,TRBV6-2/TRBV6-3,TGTGCCAGCAGTTACGCCCTAGTGGGAAGCCAAGAGACCCATTACTTC,CASSYALVGSQETHYF
TRBJ2-7,-,many,TRBV2,TGTGCCTCCTCGCTCTACGAGCAGTACTTC,CASSLYEQYF
TRBJ2-1,TRBD2,many,TRBV20-1,TGCAGTGCTAGAACCCCGACTAGCGGGAGTTCGAATGAGCAGTTCTTC,CSARTPTSGSSNEQFF
TRBJ1-1,-,many,TRBV5-5,TGTGCCAGCAGCTTTATGACACACGGTACGAACACTGAAGCTTTCTTT,CASSFMTHGTNTEAFF
TRBJ2-1,TRBD1,many,TRBV10-3,TGTGCCATAGACAGGGGGTCCTACAATGAGCAGTTCTTC,CAIDRGSYNEQFF
TRBJ2-6,-,many,TRBV24-1,TGTGCCACCAGTGACTACGGGCAGCAAAGAACTGGGGCCAACGTCCTGACTTTC,CATSDYGQQRTGANVLTF
TRBJ2-3,TRBD2,many,TRBV7-9,TGTGCCAGCAGCGGCCCGGGACTAGCGATATGGAGGACGCAGTATTTT,CASSGPGLAIWRTQYF
TRBJ1-2,TRBD1,many,TRBV7-2,TGTGCCAGCAGGCAGGGACAGGGATTCTATGGCTACACCTTC,CASRQGQGFYGYTF
TRBJ2-2,-,many,TRBV5-1,TGCGCCAGCAGCGCGGACGGGCGAGACACCGGGGAGCTGTTTTTT,CASSADGRDTGELFF
TRBJ2-2,-,-,TRBV28,TGTGCCACCAGAGCGGGCAGGAACGCCGGGGAGCTGTTTTTT,CATRAGRNAGELFF
TRBJ2-1,TRBD1,many,TRBV20-1,TGCATCCTCCCGGGACAGGGCTTCCATGAGCAGTTCTTC,CILPGQGFHEQFF
TRBJ1-4,-,many,TRBV28,TGTGCCACCTCCCCCGGGGGTAGAAATGAAAAACTGTTTTTT,CATSPGGRNEKLFF
TRBJ2-3,-,-,TRBV12-3/TRBV12-4,TGTGCCAGCAGTTTTTCAGGGTTAGATACGCAGTATTTT,CASSFSGLDTQYF
TRBJ1-5,-,many,TRBV7-2,TGTGCCAGCAGCTTTTATTACGGGAACCGACAGCCCCAGCATTTT,CASSFYYGNRQPQHF
TRBJ2-3,-,-,TRBV6-4,TGTGCCAACAGTCCCGGGACATGGGGGGATACGCAGTATTTT,CANSPGTWGDTQYF
TRBJ2-5,TRBD2,many,TRBV5-1,TGCGCCAGCAGCCCGCCGGGACTAGCACAAGAGACCCAGTACTTC,CASSPPGLAQETQYF
TRBJ2-2,TRBD1,many,TRBV7-2,TGTGCCAGCAGCCGCTCCGGACAGGGGAACAGCGGGGAGCTGTTTTTT,CASSRSGQGNSGELFF
TRBJ1-5,-,many,TRBV20-1,TGCAGTGTCGCGGGGGGGGGGAATCAGCCCCAGCATTTT,CSVAGGGNQPQHF
TRBJ2-7,-,-,TRBV7-2,TGTGCCAGCAGCTTAGCGGGAGCGTCCTCCTACGAGCAGTACTTC,CASSLAGASSYEQYF
TRBJ1-2,-,many,TRBV29-1,TGCAGCGTTGAAGTCCAGAATGGCTACACCTTC,CSVEVQNGYTF
TRBJ1-2,-,many,TRBV5-5,TGTGCCAGCAGCTTGGGACAGATAAGGGGCTATGGCTACACCTTC,CASSLGQIRGYGYTF
TRBJ1-4,-,-,TRBV5-6,TGTGCCAGTAGCATCAACAGGGAAATTGCAACTAATGAAAAACTGTTTTTT,CASSINREIATNEKLFF
TRBJ2-1,-,many,TRBV4-1,TGCGCCAGCAGCCAAGAGTACCCCGGCCCCCCGGGGTACAATGAGCAGTTCTTC,CASSQEYPGPPGYNEQFF
TRBJ1-1,-,many,TRBV27,TGTGCCAGCAGTTTAGGAGCCTACACTGAAGCTTTCTTT,CASSLGAYTEAFF
TRBJ2-7,TRBD1,many,TRBV2,TGTGCCAGCAGCTCCGGGACAGCATATTACGAGCAGTACTTC,CASSSGTAYYEQYF
TRBJ2-5,-,many,TRBV20-1,TGCAGTGCTAGGAGGGCCGGGGAGACCCAGTACTTC,CSARRAGETQYF
TRBJ2-7,TRBD2,many,TRBV20-1,TGCAGTGCTAGAGGGGACGGGGGGGCCTACGAGCAGTACTTC,CSARGDGGAYEQYF
TRBJ1-1,-,many,TRBV5-1,TGCGCCAGCAGCTTACAGCTGAACACTGAAGCTTTCTTT,CASSLQLNTEAFF
TRBJ1-1,TRBD1,many,TRBV3-1,TGTGCCAGCAGCTCCGAGGACAGGGACACTGAAGCTTTCTTT,CASSSEDRDTEAFF
TRBJ2-7,TRBD1,many,TRBV20-1,TGCAGTGCTCCCGGGACAGCGTACGAGCAGTACTTC,CSAPGTAYEQYF
TRBJ1-1,-,many,TRBV4-1,TGCGCCAGCAGCGAGACAGCTAACACTGAAGCTTTCTTT,CASSETANTEAFF
TRBJ2-1,-,many,TRBV14,TGTGCCAGCAGCCGAAACAGGAGGGGGAACAATGAGCAGTTCTTC,CASSRNRRGNNEQFF